This T cell receptor (beta chain) was identified in a study of CD8 T cells in ankylosing spondylitis. After removal of 3 bases from V and 9 bases from J, the junction contained 8 bases not matched to a gene. The germline CDR1 and CDR2 sequences are SGHDN and FVKESK. This CDR3 comprises 15 residues. Researchers built TCR beta libraries using quantitative 5'-RACE with molecular barcodes. One entry per CDR3 protein results from TCRdb running MiXCR on the 5' RACE reads. The profile shows about 36,000 distinct CDR3 sequences, 9.5% to 12% of them singletons. Study-wide findings and caveats: Matched ankylosing spondylitis synovial fluid reportedly showed significant enrichment of disease-linked clones.

As regards this clonotype: The antigen remains undetermined.

The genes are TRBV14 and TRBJ2-1, with 10 bases aligning to TRBD2. The specimen was synovial fluid, either unsorted or a sorted T cell fraction (not recorded which). This clonotype was obtained from a male donor with ankylosing spondylitis. The CDR3 sequence is CASSQVASGSGEQFF. CDR3 coding DNA: TGTGCCAGCAGCCAGGTCGCTAGCGGGAGCGGTGAGCAGTTCTTC.